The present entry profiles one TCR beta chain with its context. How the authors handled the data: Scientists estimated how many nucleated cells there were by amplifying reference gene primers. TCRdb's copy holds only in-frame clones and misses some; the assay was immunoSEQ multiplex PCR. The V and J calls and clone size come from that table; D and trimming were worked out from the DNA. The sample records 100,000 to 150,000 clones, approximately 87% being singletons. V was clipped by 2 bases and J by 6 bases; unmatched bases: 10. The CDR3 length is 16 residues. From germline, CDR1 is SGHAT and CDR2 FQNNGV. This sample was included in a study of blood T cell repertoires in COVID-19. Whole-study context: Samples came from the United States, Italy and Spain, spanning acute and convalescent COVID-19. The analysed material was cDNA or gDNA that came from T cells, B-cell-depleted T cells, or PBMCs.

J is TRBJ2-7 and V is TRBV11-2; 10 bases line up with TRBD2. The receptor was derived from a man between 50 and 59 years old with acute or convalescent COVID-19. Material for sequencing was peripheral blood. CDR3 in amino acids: CASSLLLAGQRGEQYF. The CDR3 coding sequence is TGTGCCAGCAGCTTATTACTAGCGGGACAGAGGGGCGAGCAGTACTTC.